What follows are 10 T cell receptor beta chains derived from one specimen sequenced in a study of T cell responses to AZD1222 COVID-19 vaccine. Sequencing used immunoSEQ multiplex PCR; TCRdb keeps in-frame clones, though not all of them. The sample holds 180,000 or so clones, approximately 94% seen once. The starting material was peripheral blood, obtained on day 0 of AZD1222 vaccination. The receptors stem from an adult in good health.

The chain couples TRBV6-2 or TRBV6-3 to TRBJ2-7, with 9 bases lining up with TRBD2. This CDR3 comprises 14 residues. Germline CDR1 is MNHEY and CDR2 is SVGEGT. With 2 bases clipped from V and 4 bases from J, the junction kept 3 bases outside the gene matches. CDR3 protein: CASSYRLAVYEQYF. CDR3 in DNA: TGTGCCAGCAGTTACCGACTAGCGGTATACGAGCAGTACTTC.

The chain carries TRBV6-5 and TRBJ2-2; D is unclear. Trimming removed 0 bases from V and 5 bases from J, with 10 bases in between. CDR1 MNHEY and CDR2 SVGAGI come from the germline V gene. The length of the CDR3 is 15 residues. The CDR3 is CASSYSISRTGELFF. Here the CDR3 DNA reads TGTGCCAGCAGTTACTCGATTTCTAGAACCGGGGAGCTGTTTTTT.

The CDR3 protein is CASSTNQAIAGDHLSWDTQYF. For the CDR3, the DNA is TGTGCCAGCAGCACAAACCAAGCAATAGCGGGAGACCACCTATCATGGGATACGCAGTATTTT. The V gene is TRBV3-1 (or the pseudogene TRBV3-2), the J gene TRBJ2-3, with 9 bases aligning to TRBD2. Looked up from germline, CDR1 is LGHDT and CDR2 is YNNKEL (reference sequence). The CDR3 totals 21 residues. V lost 5 bases, J lost 6 bases, and 27 bases stayed unmatched.

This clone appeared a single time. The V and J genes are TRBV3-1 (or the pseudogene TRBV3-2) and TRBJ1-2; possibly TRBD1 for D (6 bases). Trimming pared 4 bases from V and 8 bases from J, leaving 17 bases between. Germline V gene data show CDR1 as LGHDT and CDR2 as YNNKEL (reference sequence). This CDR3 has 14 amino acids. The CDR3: CASSPRRGAAGYTF. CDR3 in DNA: TGTGCCAGCAGCCCGAGACGGGGGGCTGCGGGCTACACCTTC.

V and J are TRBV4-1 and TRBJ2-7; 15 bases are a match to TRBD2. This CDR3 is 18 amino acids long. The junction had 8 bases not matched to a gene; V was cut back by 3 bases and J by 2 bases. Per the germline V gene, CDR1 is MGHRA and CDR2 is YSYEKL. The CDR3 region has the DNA TGCGCCAGCAGCCATCCGGGACTAGCGGGAGGAGAACCCTACGAGCAGTACTTC. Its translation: CASSHPGLAGGEPYEQYF.

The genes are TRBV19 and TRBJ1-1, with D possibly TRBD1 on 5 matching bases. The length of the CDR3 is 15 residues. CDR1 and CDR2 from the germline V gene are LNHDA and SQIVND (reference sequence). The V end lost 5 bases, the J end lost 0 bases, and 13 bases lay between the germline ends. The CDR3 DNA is TGTGCCAGTAGTTCCGGGGGTCCCATGAACACTGAAGCTTTCTTT. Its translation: CASSSGGPMNTEAFF. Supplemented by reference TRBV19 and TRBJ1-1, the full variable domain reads DGGITQSPKYLFRKEGQNVTLSCEQNLNHDAMYWYRQDPGQGLRLIYYSQIVNDFQKGDIAEGYSVSREKKESFPLTVTSAQKNPTAFYLCASSSGGPMNTEAFFGQGTRLTVV.

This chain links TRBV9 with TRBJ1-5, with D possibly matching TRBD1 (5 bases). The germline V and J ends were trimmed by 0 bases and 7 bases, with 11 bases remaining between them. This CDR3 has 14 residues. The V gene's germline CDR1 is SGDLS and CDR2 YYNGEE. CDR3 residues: CASSVEGVGQPQHF. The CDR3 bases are TGTGCCAGCAGCGTAGAAGGGGTTGGGCAGCCCCAGCATTTT.

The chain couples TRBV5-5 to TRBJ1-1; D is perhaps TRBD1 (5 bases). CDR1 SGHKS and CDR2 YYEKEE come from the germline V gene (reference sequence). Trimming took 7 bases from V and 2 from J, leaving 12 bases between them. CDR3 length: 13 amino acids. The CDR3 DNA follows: TGTGCCAGCGGCAGACAGAGCAACACTGAAGCTTTCTTT. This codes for CASGRQSNTEAFF.

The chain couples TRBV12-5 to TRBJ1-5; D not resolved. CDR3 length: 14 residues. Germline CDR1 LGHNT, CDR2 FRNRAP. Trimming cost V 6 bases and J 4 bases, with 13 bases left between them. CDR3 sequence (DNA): TGTGCTAGTGGGGCGGGGTCCGGTAATCAGCCCCAGCATTTT. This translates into CASGAGSGNQPQHF.

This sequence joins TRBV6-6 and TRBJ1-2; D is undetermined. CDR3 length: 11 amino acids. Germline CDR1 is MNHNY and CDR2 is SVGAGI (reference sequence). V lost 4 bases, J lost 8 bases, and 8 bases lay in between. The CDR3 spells CASSLTGGYTF. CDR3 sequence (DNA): TGTGCCAGCAGTTTGACGGGAGGCTACACCTTC.